Each of the 30 T cell receptor beta chains below was sequenced from the same sample in a study of CXCR3-negative and CXCR3-positive naive CD8 T cells. UMI-labeled 5' RACE yielded the TRB cDNA libraries. TCRdb processed the 5' RACE reads again and assigns one entry to each CDR3 protein, with no DNA. The sample is made up of 100,000 to 150,000 distinct CDR3 sequences, and the top ten hold 0.29% of it. Sequences were obtained from naive CXCR3- CD8+ T cells from blood. As to subset: CD45RO-CCR7+CD27+CD95- naive CD8+ T cells lacking CXCR3 (TNR3-). Source of these receptors: a human donor in good health. Some clones in this sample may be carry-over from other donors' samples.

The rearrangement links TRBV29-1 to TRBJ2-1; absent DNA, TCRdb's TRBD1 call cannot be checked. The V gene's germline CDR1 is SQVTM and CDR2 ANQGSEA. The CDR3 has 13 residues. The CDR3 here is CSAGQGAYNEQFF.

The chain is built from TRBV29-1 and TRBJ2-5. CDR1 and CDR2 from the germline V gene are SQVTM and ANQGSEA. The CDR3 sequence is 12 residues long. The CDR3 is CSVEHERKTQYF.

This chain links TRBV6-2 or TRBV6-3 with TRBJ1-2. This CDR3 has 13 residues. The germline CDR1 and CDR2 sequences are MNHEY and SVGEGT. The CDR3 region is CASSSAAAYGYTF.

The chain couples TRBV29-1 to TRBJ2-1. Germline lookup yields CDR1 SQVTM and CDR2 ANQGSEA. This CDR3 contains 14 residues. CDR3 amino acids: CSVVITSSYNEQFF.

V usage is TRBV6-5 and J usage is TRBJ1-2; checking the TCRdb D call of TRBD1 is not possible without DNA. This CDR3 has 14 amino acids. CDR1 and CDR2 (germline): MNHEY, SVGAGI. This chain's CDR3 is CASSEPGTAYGYTF.

The V and J genes are TRBV29-1 and TRBJ2-7; the TCRdb call, TRBD1, lacks DNA for checking. CDR1 and CDR2 (germline): SQVTM, ANQGSEA. The length of the CDR3 is 12 residues. The CDR3 region is CSVEVQGYEQYF.

The chain combines TRBV29-1 with TRBJ1-4; the TRBD1 assignment by TCRdb is unverifiable without DNA. This CDR3 spans 11 amino acids. Looked up from germline, CDR1 is SQVTM and CDR2 is ANQGSEA. CDR3 residues: CSVDKTGRLFF.

The J gene is TRBJ1-2, the V gene TRBV6-6; TCRdb designates TRBD1, a call that cannot be tested without DNA. Germline V lookup: CDR1 MNHNY, CDR2 SVGAGI (reference sequence). The CDR3 contains 15 residues. CDR3: CASSSGQGVAYGYTF.

The chain recombines TRBV19 with TRBJ2-7; TCRdb proposes TRBD1, but this gene call is untestable without DNA. Germline V gene data show CDR1 as LNHDA and CDR2 as SQIVND (reference sequence). The CDR3 loop spans 14 amino acids. The CDR3 region is CASSRGTGAYEQYF.

The chain combines TRBV7-9 with TRBJ1-1. In germline, CDR1 is SEHNR, CDR2 FQNEAQ (reference sequence). The CDR3 spans 13 residues. CDR3: CASSLGLSTEAFF.

This chain links TRBV29-1 with TRBJ2-7; absent DNA, TCRdb's TRBD1 call cannot be checked. From germline, CDR1 is SQVTM and CDR2 ANQGSEA. This CDR3 comprises 14 residues. The CDR3 protein is CSVEGTGGSDEQYF.

The genes are TRBV15 and TRBJ2-1; TCRdb's assignment of TRBD1 cannot be checked, as there is no DNA. This CDR3 contains 13 residues. Germline V lookup: CDR1 LNHNV, CDR2 YYDKDF (reference sequence). CDR3 protein: CATSPRDGVEQFF. The full variable domain, with the rest looked up from reference TRBV15 and TRBJ2-1, is DAMVIQNPRYQVTQFGKPVTLSCSQTLNHNVMYWYQQKSSQAPKLLFHYYDKDFNNEADTPDNFQSRRPNTSFCFLDIRSPGLGDTAMYLCATSPRDGVEQFFGPGTRLTVL.

The rearrangement uses TRBV29-1 and TRBJ2-1; TCRdb designates TRBD1, a call that cannot be tested without DNA. The germline V gene has CDR1 SQVTM and CDR2 ANQGSEA. This CDR3 contains 15 residues. This chain's CDR3 is CSASGTDSSYNEQFF.

This sequence joins TRBV29-1 and TRBJ2-1; without DNA, the TCRdb call of TRBD2 cannot be checked. The CDR3 sequence is 13 residues long. The germline gives CDR1 SQVTM, CDR2 ANQGSEA. The CDR3 sequence is CSVETGLVNEQFF.

The chain joins TRBV7-2 to TRBJ2-2; TCRdb designates TRBD2, a call that cannot be tested without DNA. Germline CDR1 is SGHTA and CDR2 is FQGNSA. The CDR3 length is 14 residues. Here the CDR3 reads CASSPWTIPGELFF.

The chain carries TRBV29-1 and TRBJ1-1; the D gene TCRdb calls, TRBD1, cannot be checked with no DNA. Germline V gene lookup returns CDR1 SQVTM and CDR2 ANQGSEA. This CDR3 comprises 11 residues. CDR3: CSAGGTDEAFF.

CDR3 amino acids: CASSQRQGWTEAFF. V is TRBV14 and J is TRBJ1-1; the TCRdb call, TRBD1, lacks DNA for checking. The V gene's germline CDR1 is SGHDN and CDR2 FVKESK. The CDR3 loop spans 14 amino acids.

The J gene is TRBJ2-7, the V gene TRBV3-1; without DNA, the TCRdb call of TRBD2 cannot be checked. Germline V gene sequence: CDR1 LGHDT, CDR2 YNNKEL (reference sequence). The CDR3 totals 16 residues. This CDR3 is CASSHPSGTSPYEQYF.

The chain couples TRBV29-1 to TRBJ2-1; TCRdb proposes TRBD1, but this gene call is untestable without DNA. The CDR3 loop spans 14 amino acids. Germline values: CDR1 SQVTM, CDR2 ANQGSEA. The CDR3 reads CSVEDRGEGNEQFF.

The V call is TRBV6-5, the J call TRBJ2-5; TCRdb designates TRBD1, a call that cannot be tested without DNA. Germline V gene sequence: CDR1 MNHEY, CDR2 SVGAGI. The CDR3 covers 18 residues. CDR3 residues: CASSFMGQGIESGETQYF.

The genes are TRBV6-5 and TRBJ2-5; TCRdb outputs TRBD2, but without DNA this stays unchecked. CDR1 is MNHEY and CDR2 is SVGAGI in the germline V gene. The CDR3 totals 13 residues. Here the CDR3 reads CASRSSGGETQYF.

V is TRBV28 and J is TRBJ2-5. The CDR3 length is 11 residues. The germline gives CDR1 MDHEN, CDR2 SYDVKM. CDR3 residues: CASSFAETQYF.

The rearrangement links TRBV29-1 to TRBJ2-5; TCRdb lists TRBD1, though no DNA is available to test this call. Looked up from germline, CDR1 is SQVTM and CDR2 is ANQGSEA. The CDR3 is 14 amino acids. The CDR3: CSVERDRGKETQYF.

The CDR3 spells CASSLTGPSYNEQFF. The rearrangement uses TRBV5-1 and TRBJ2-1; TCRdb gives TRBD1 as the D gene, but with no DNA this cannot be confirmed. From germline, CDR1 is SGHRS and CDR2 YFSETQ. The CDR3 is 15 amino acids. The full variable domain, rest sourced from reference TRBV5-1 and TRBJ2-1, is KAGVTQTPRYLIKTRGQQVTLSCSPISGHRSVSWYQQTPGQGLQFLFEYFSETQRNKGNFPGRFSGRQFSNSRSEMNVSTLELGDSALYLCASSLTGPSYNEQFFGPGTRLTVL.

The rearrangement joins TRBV6-5 to TRBJ2-7; TCRdb calls TRBD1, which cannot be checked without DNA. The CDR3 runs to 17 residues. In germline, CDR1 is MNHEY, CDR2 SVGAGI. The CDR3: CASSSAYAVPSDRIHLF.

The chain employs TRBV29-1 and TRBJ2-1; TCRdb's D call of TRBD1 is untestable without DNA. Germline-derived CDR1 and CDR2 are SQVTM and ANQGSEA. The CDR3 consists of 13 residues. CDR3 region: CSGLRTNDNEQFF.

The CDR3 protein is CASSDPVGYTF. The chain recombines TRBV12-3 or TRBV12-4 with TRBJ1-2. The CDR3 sequence is 11 residues long.

V gene TRBV20-1 combines with J gene TRBJ1-1. In germline, CDR1 is DFQATT, CDR2 SNEGSKA (reference sequence). This CDR3 comprises 13 residues. CDR3 protein: CSARDPPGTEAFF.

The chain uses TRBV12-3 or TRBV12-4 and TRBJ1-4; the D call from TCRdb, TRBD1, cannot be confirmed without DNA. This CDR3 has 16 residues. CDR3 sequence reads: CASSPQGGGGNEKLFF.

V and J are TRBV7-9 and TRBJ2-7; TCRdb indicates TRBD2, and absent DNA this call remains unverified. The CDR3 loop spans 13 amino acids. Per the germline V gene, CDR1 is SEHNR and CDR2 is FQNEAQ (reference sequence). This CDR3 reads CASSAPSSYEQYF. The entire variable domain, with the rest obtained from reference TRBV7-9 and TRBJ2-7, is as follows: DTGVSQNPRHKITKRGQNVTFRCDPISEHNRLYWYRQTLGQGPEFLTYFQNEAQLEKSRLLSDRFSAERPKGSFSTLEIQRTEQGDSAMYLCASSAPSSYEQYFGPGTRLTVT.